This entry lists 24 T cell receptor beta chains sequenced from one sample in a study of graft-versus-host responses after intestinal transplantation. Here immunoSEQ multiplex PCR was the method, and the copy in TCRdb shows in-frame clones only, minus some. Of roughly 20,000 clones in the sample, approximately 79% are singletons; the top ten hold around 8.5%. Processed graft tissue released its intraepithelial and lamina propria lymphocytes. The sample consisted of ileum tissue, taken roughly three weeks after intestinal transplant. Receptor source: a human patient who received an intestinal transplant, so some T cells may come from the graft donor.

The rearrangement uses TRBV2 and TRBJ2-3; D call uncertain. V lost 7 bases and J lost 5, with 7 bases in between. Germline lookup yields CDR1 SNHLY and CDR2 FYNNEI. The CDR3 is made up of 11 amino acids. The DNA for the CDR3 is TGTGCCAGCATAAGACTAGATACGCAGTATTTT. Its translation: CASIRLDTQYF.

This clone came up a few times. The genes are TRBV2 and TRBJ1-1, with a possible D match to TRBD1 (6 bases). Germline CDR1 SNHLY, CDR2 FYNNEI. V dropped 7 bases and J dropped 8 bases, with 14 bases sitting between them. This CDR3 comprises 12 residues. CDR3 coding DNA: TGTGCCAGCATCGGGGGGACACCAGAAGCTTTCTTT. Translated, it gives CASIGGTPEAFF. The entire variable domain, with the rest obtained from reference TRBV2 and TRBJ1-1, is as follows: EPEVTQTPSHQVTQMGQEVILRCVPISNHLYFYWYRQILGQKVEFLVSFYNNEISEKSEIFDDQFSVERPDGSNFTLKIRSTKLEDSAMYFCASIGGTPEAFFGQGTRLTVV.

The rearrangement uses TRBV7-2 and TRBJ1-1; tentatively, D is TRBD1 (5 bases). Germline-derived CDR1 and CDR2 are SGHTA and FQGNSA. V lost 4 bases and J lost 4, with 7 bases in between. The CDR3 has 12 residues. DNA for the CDR3: TGTGCCAGCAGCTGGCAGGGCACTGAAGCTTTCTTT. Translating gives CASSWQGTEAFF.

The CDR3 loop is CASSHLNQPQHF. The CDR3 coding sequence is TGTGCCAGCAGCCACCTCAATCAGCCCCAGCATTTT. V gene TRBV14 combines with J gene TRBJ1-5; D is ambiguous. Germline CDR1 and CDR2: SGHDN and FVKESK. Trimming took off 3 bases at V and 3 bases at J, with 3 bases between the two ends. The CDR3 totals 12 residues.

The CDR3 coding sequence is TGTGCCAGACCCGGGACTAGCGGGTTTAAGGATGTGTACTTC. It encodes CARPGTSGFKDVYF. The chain links TRBV19 to TRBJ2-7, with TRBD2 matching 12 bases. Germline V gene lookup returns CDR1 LNHDA and CDR2 SQIVND (reference sequence). V was clipped by 9 bases and J by 12 bases; unmatched bases: 15. The CDR3 consists of 14 residues.

In DNA, the CDR3 is TGTGCCGGAGGGACCGTTGAAGCTTTCTTT. The encoded protein is CAGGTVEAFF. The chain has TRBV6-1 and TRBJ1-1; tentatively, D is TRBD1 (5 bases). The V end lost 11 bases, the J end lost 7 bases, and 11 bases lay between the germline ends. CDR1 and CDR2 from the germline V gene are MNHNS and SASEGT. CDR3 length: 10 amino acids.

The chain has TRBV5-6 and TRBJ1-2; D gene unclear. Germline CDR1 reads SGHDT; CDR2 reads YYEEEE. The length of the CDR3 is 14 residues. Trimming took 0 bases from V and 6 from J, leaving 12 bases between them. Here the CDR3 DNA reads TGTGCCAGCAGCTTGGCGGTGGGCTTAGATGGCTACACCTTC. It is translated as CASSLAVGLDGYTF.

This chain connects TRBV5-6 to TRBJ1-4; 7 nucleotides agree with TRBD1. The germline V gene encodes CDR1 SGHDT and CDR2 YYEEEE. This CDR3 is built from 13 residues. Trimming at V came to 0 bases and at J to 11 bases, leaving 4 bases not matched to a gene. As DNA, the CDR3 is TGTGCCAGCAGCTTGGGGGCAGGGGGGAAACTGTTTTTT. This translates into CASSLGAGGKLFF.

The V and J genes are TRBV4-1 and TRBJ2-1, with D perhaps TRBD2 (5 bases). Germline V gene sequence: CDR1 MGHRA, CDR2 YSYEKL. The CDR3 extends over 16 amino acids. V was shortened by 1 base and J by 3 bases, with 13 bases between the two germline ends. The CDR3 spells CASSQVLGNLYNEQFF. CDR3 sequence (DNA): TGCGCCAGCAGCCAAGTCCTCGGGAACCTCTACAATGAGCAGTTCTTC.

The chain combines TRBV6-6 with TRBJ2-7; 7 bases agree with TRBD1. V was clipped by 0 bases and J by 5 bases; unmatched bases: 10. This CDR3 is 16 amino acids long. CDR1 is MNHNY and CDR2 is SVGAGI in the germline V gene (reference sequence). CDR3 loop: CASSYSFRGKVDEQYF. In DNA form, the CDR3 reads TGTGCCAGCAGTTACTCATTCAGGGGGAAGGTTGACGAGCAGTACTTC.

This rearrangement joins TRBV4-2 to TRBJ2-5, with D unclear. Looked up from germline, CDR1 is LGHNA and CDR2 is YNFKEQ. The CDR3 spans 16 residues. The V gene lost 0 bases and the J gene lost 1 base, with 12 bases spanning the gap. The CDR3 protein is CASSQESKRFQETQYF. In DNA, the CDR3 is TGTGCCAGCAGCCAAGAGTCAAAGCGATTCCAAGAGACCCAGTACTTC.

The chain links TRBV4-3 to TRBJ2-7; 11 bases align to TRBD2. The length of the CDR3 is 16 residues. Losses at the gene ends were 4 bases for V and 3 bases for J; bases not matched to a gene: 8. CDR1 and CDR2 from the germline V gene are LGHNA and YSLEER. The CDR3 sequence is CASSRDTSGGVYEQYF. The DNA of the CDR3 is TGCGCCAGCAGCCGAGACACTAGCGGGGGAGTCTACGAGCAGTACTTC.

The rearrangement uses TRBV4-2 and TRBJ2-7, with D uncertain. Trimming stripped 1 base from V and 5 bases from J, with 15 bases between. Germline loops: CDR1 LGHNA, CDR2 YNFKEQ. The CDR3 is 15 residues long. CDR3 DNA: TGTGCCAGCAGCCAAGCGCTAGTTCTTTTCCACGAGCAGTACTTC. Amino acid sequence: CASSQALVLFHEQYF.

V and J are TRBV30 and TRBJ1-1; D uncertain. Germline values: CDR1 GTSNPN, CDR2 SVGIG (reference sequence). The CDR3 is 12 residues long. Trimming took off 0 bases at V and 7 bases at J, with 9 bases between the two ends. CDR3 in amino acids: CAWSVLGYEAFF. The DNA for the CDR3 is TGTGCCTGGAGTGTACTCGGGTATGAAGCTTTCTTT.

CDR3 DNA: TGTGCCAGCAGTTTATCCGGACAGCGCAATCAGCCCCAGCATTTT. Encoded protein: CASSLSGQRNQPQHF. The V call is TRBV27, the J call TRBJ1-5; D might be TRBD1 (6 bases). The CDR3 contains 15 residues. Germline-derived CDR1 and CDR2 are MNHEY and SMNVEV (reference sequence). V was clipped by 0 bases and J by 2 bases, with 8 bases between them.

To note about this clone: The junction shows a germline mismatch at one end, possibly a read error. V gene TRBV28 combines with J gene TRBJ2-3; 7 bases are a match to TRBD1. The CDR3 has 18 residues. The germline V gene encodes CDR1 MDHEN and CDR2 SYDVKM. Here the CDR3 reads CARSLLLPGQKNTDTQYF. Written as DNA, the CDR3 is TGTGCCAGAAGTTTACTCCTTCCGGGACAGAAAAACACAGATACGCAGTATTTT. The entire variable domain, with the rest obtained from reference TRBV28 and TRBJ2-3, is as follows: DVKVTQSSRYLVKRTGEKVFLECVQDMDHENMFWYRQDPGLGLRLIYFSYDVKMKEKGDIPEGYSVSREKKERFSLILESASTNQTSMYLCARSLLLPGQKNTDTQYFGPGTRLTVL.

This chain uses TRBV13 with TRBJ1-2; 9 bases match TRBD1. Germline V gene sequence: CDR1 PRHDT, CDR2 FYEKMQ (reference sequence). Unmatched junction bases numbered 17, after V lost 4 bases and J lost 8 bases. The CDR3 totals 17 residues. DNA of the CDR3: TGTGCCAGCAGCTCACTCGGGACAGGGATTATCCCAGTCGGCTACACCTTC. Protein: CASSSLGTGIIPVGYTF.

This rearrangement joins TRBV27 to TRBJ2-3; D unresolved. Germline lookup yields CDR1 MNHEY and CDR2 SMNVEV (reference sequence). Trimming took off 2 bases at V and 1 base at J, with 10 bases between the two ends. The CDR3 consists of 15 residues. The CDR3 region has the DNA TGTGCCAGCAGTTTACTCCTAGTCGGCACAGATACGCAGTATTTT. Encoded protein: CASSLLLVGTDTQYF.

The rearrangement links TRBV7-6 to TRBJ1-1, with 7 positions matching TRBD1. The CDR3 contains 13 residues. From germline, CDR1 is SGHVS and CDR2 FNYEAQ. The J segment lost 1 base and the V segment lost 4 bases, leaving 0 bases of the junction unmatched. Here the CDR3 DNA reads TGTGCCAGCAGCTGGACAGGGAACACTGAAGCTTTCTTT. Amino acids: CASSWTGNTEAFF.

The rearrangement links TRBV2 to TRBJ1-4; 10 positions agree with TRBD1. The junction had 11 bases not matched to a gene; V was cut back by 2 bases and J by 5 bases. Looked up from germline, CDR1 is SNHLY and CDR2 is FYNNEI. CDR3 length equals 18 residues. CDR3 amino acids: CASSEFPNPGQGNEKLFF. The CDR3 DNA is TGTGCCAGCAGTGAATTCCCCAACCCGGGACAGGGGAATGAAAAACTGTTTTTT.

By share, this clone ranks as medium-sized. The chain couples TRBV4-2 to TRBJ2-7, with TRBD1 identical over 9 bases. There are 16 residues in the CDR3. Germline V gene lookup returns CDR1 LGHNA and CDR2 YNFKEQ. V shed 0 bases and J 3 bases; nucleotides not matched to a gene: 6. CDR3 sequence reads: CASSQELGTGFYEQYF. In DNA form, the CDR3 reads TGTGCCAGCAGCCAAGAGCTTGGGACAGGGTTCTACGAGCAGTACTTC.

In its sample, this clone ranks as medium-sized. The chain is built from TRBV5-1 and TRBJ2-1; D is undetermined. Trimming removed 0 bases at V and 0 bases at J, with 7 bases between. The germline gives CDR1 SGHRS, CDR2 YFSETQ. The CDR3 is 15 residues long. For the CDR3, the DNA is TGCGCCAGCAGCTTGGGGCAGGCCTCCTACAATGAGCAGTTCTTC. Translating gives CASSLGQASYNEQFF.

This chain joins TRBV11-3 and TRBJ2-1; 9 bases agree with TRBD2. The CDR3 loop spans 16 amino acids. Germline V gene lookup returns CDR1 SGHNT and CDR2 YENEEA. After removal of 5 bases from V and 0 bases from J, the junction contained 5 bases not matched to a gene. The CDR3 region is CASSDHSGSSYNEQFF. The CDR3 DNA follows: TGTGCCAGCAGCGATCATAGCGGGAGCTCCTACAATGAGCAGTTCTTC. The whole variable domain, filled in from reference TRBV11-3 and TRBJ2-1, reads EAGVVQSPRYKIIEKKQPVAFWCNPISGHNTLYWYLQNLGQGPELLIRYENEEAVDDSQLPKDRFSAERLKGVDSTLKIQPAELGDSAVYLCASSDHSGSSYNEQFFGPGTRLTVL.

V and J are TRBV29-1 and TRBJ2-7; TRBD2 might be the D (8 bases). The CDR3 covers 15 residues. Trimming took off 5 bases at V and 3 bases at J, with 20 bases between the two ends. The germline CDR1 and CDR2 sequences are SQVTM and ANQGSEA. The DNA for the CDR3 is TGCAGCGTTAAGGACAGGCCCGGGGGGGTCTACGAGCAGTACTTC. Translation gives CSVKDRPGGVYEQYF.